The 21 T cell receptor beta chains reported below all come from one sample, sequenced in a study of Graves' ophthalmopathy and Graves' hyperthyroidism. As the template, RNA transcripts were used to amplify TCR beta CDR3 regions. Investigators did first-round RT-PCR with HTBI primers, then second-round multiplex PCR. TCRdb ran MiXCR on the multiplex PCR reads and lists one entry per CDR3 protein. The sample lists roughly 1.1 million distinct CDR3 sequences, about 38% occurring once. Specimen: peripheral blood or thyroid tissue (not recorded which). The source is an adult man with Graves' hyperthyroidism.

This chain uses TRBV18 with TRBJ2-5, with no clear D. The V and J ends lost 2 bases and 1 base respectively, with 8 bases between them. The CDR3 contains 14 residues. CDR1 is KGHSH, CDR2 LQKENI, per germline. As DNA, the CDR3 is TGTGCCAGCTCACCAGAGGTGGCCCAAGAGACCCAGTACTTC. Translation: CASSPEVAQETQYF.

The V call is TRBV12-3 or TRBV12-4, the J call TRBJ2-7, with 8 bases identical to TRBD2. CDR3 length: 17 amino acids. The ends lost 4 bases at V and 4 bases at J; junction bases unmatched: 15. As DNA, the CDR3 is TGTGCCAGCAGTTCTACTCCCGAGACTAGCGACGAATACGAGCAGTACTTC. This gives the protein CASSSTPETSDEYEQYF.

This clonotype was seen repeatedly, ten times or more. J is TRBJ1-6 and V is TRBV7-2; D is unresolved. Germline CDR1 reads SGHTA; CDR2 reads FQGNSA. Trimming cost V 1 base and J 7 bases, with 14 bases left between them. This CDR3 comprises 16 residues. CDR3 amino acids: CASSLGVGFGNSPLHF. Written as DNA, the CDR3 is TGTGCCAGCAGCTTAGGGGTGGGGTTCGGGAATTCACCCCTCCACTTT. The full variable domain, rest sourced from reference TRBV7-2 and TRBJ1-6, is GAGVSQSPSNKVTEKGKDVELRCDPISGHTALYWYRQSLGQGLEFLIYFQGNSAPDKSGLPSDRFSAERTGGSVSTLTIQRTQQEDSAVYLCASSLGVGFGNSPLHFGNGTRLTVT.

V usage is TRBV6-5 and J usage is TRBJ1-1, with 7 bases aligning to TRBD1. After removal of 6 bases from V and 7 bases from J, the junction contained 14 bases not matched to a gene. This CDR3 region has 15 residues. Germline V lookup: CDR1 MNHEY, CDR2 SVGAGI. CDR3 protein: CASRIFDRAGGEAFF. DNA for the CDR3: TGTGCCAGCAGAATATTCGACAGGGCCGGGGGTGAAGCTTTCTTT.

This clonotype has a count of ten or more. The J gene is TRBJ1-2, the V gene TRBV7-9, with D tentatively TRBD1 (6 bases). CDR1 is SEHNR and CDR2 is FQNEAQ in the germline V gene (reference sequence). CDR3 length: 13 amino acids. With 5 bases removed from V and 8 bases from J, the gap between germline ends came to 15 bases. Here the CDR3 DNA reads TGTGCCAGCAGCCTACAGGGTTATGAGGGCTACACCTTC. Its protein product is CASSLQGYEGYTF.

As to this clonotype: A much larger clone is a single base away; this may be a read error. V and J are TRBV5-1 and TRBJ1-1, with a possible D match to TRBD1 (6 bases). The V end lost 10 bases, the J end lost 1 base, and 17 bases lay between the germline ends. This CDR3 has 14 amino acids. The germline gives CDR1 SGHRS, CDR2 YFSETQ. CDR3 region: CAGTLGTSNTEAFF. In DNA, the CDR3 is TGCGCCGGCACCTTGGGGACATCGAACACTGAAGCTTTCTTT.

The chain is built from TRBV20-1 and TRBJ2-5, with TRBD2 identical over 13 bases. This CDR3 is 15 amino acids long. The V and J ends lost 4 bases and 4 bases, in that order; junction bases with no gene match: 6. The germline gives CDR1 DFQATT, CDR2 SNEGSKA (reference sequence). The CDR3 loop reads CSAKGTSGVRETQYF. In nucleotides, the CDR3 is TGCAGTGCTAAGGGGACTAGCGGGGTTCGAGAGACCCAGTACTTC.

In this sample, this clonotype turned up a few times. The chain joins TRBV12-3 or TRBV12-4 to TRBJ1-4, with 7 positions matching TRBD1. The CDR3 spans 16 residues. V dropped 6 bases and J dropped 0; count of bases not matched to a gene: 7. CDR3 in DNA: TGTGCCAGCAGCTACCCCGGGACAGCAACTAATGAAAAACTGTTTTTT. Its translation: CASSYPGTATNEKLFF.

The genes are TRBV5-8 and TRBJ2-5; the D is unclear. The CDR3 runs to 13 residues. Trimming cost V 6 bases and J 1 base, with 10 bases left between them. In germline, CDR1 is SGHTS, CDR2 YDEGEE. The CDR3 nucleotides read TGTGCCAGCAATACGATGGGCCAAGAGACCCAGTACTTC. Translated, it gives CASNTMGQETQYF. Complete variable domain (other parts from reference TRBV5-8 and TRBJ2-5): EAGVTQSPTHLIKTRGQQATLRCSPISGHTSVYWYQQALGLGLQFLLWYDEGEERNRGNFPPRFSGRQFPNYSSELNVNALELEDSALYLCASNTMGQETQYFGPGTRLLVL.

Worth noting for this clonotype: A much larger clone differs by one base, so this may be a read error. This chain connects TRBV12-3 or TRBV12-4 to TRBJ2-7, with a weak D call TRBD1 (6 bases). This CDR3 comprises 14 residues. The CDR3, as DNA: TGTGCCAGCAGTTTATCTACAGGGTCCTACGAGCAGCACTTC. It yields the protein CASSLSTGSYEQHF.

This clonotype was recorded many times. This chain uses TRBV9 with TRBJ2-7; TRBD1 agrees at 8 bases. CDR3 length equals 16 residues. V dropped 2 bases and J dropped 2; count of bases not matched to a gene: 9. Germline CDR1 reads SGDLS; CDR2 reads YYNGEE. This CDR3 reads CASSVTGQAIPYEQYF. CDR3 DNA: TGTGCCAGCAGCGTGACGGGACAGGCGATTCCCTACGAGCAGTACTTC.

This clonotype was observed many times. V and J are TRBV7-9 and TRBJ2-7; unclear D gene. V was clipped by 4 bases and J by 0 bases, with 13 bases between them. CDR3 length equals 15 residues. The germline V gene encodes CDR1 SEHNR and CDR2 FQNEAQ (reference sequence). The CDR3 loop is CASSSRPEPSYEQYF. The CDR3 region has the DNA TGTGCCAGCAGCTCTCGGCCTGAACCCTCCTACGAGCAGTACTTC.

As for this clonotype: One junction end does not reproduce the germline sequence, and a read error may be involved. The V gene is TRBV12-3 or TRBV12-4, the J gene TRBJ2-7; the D is unclear. The CDR3 is 12 amino acids. Here the CDR3 DNA reads TGTGCCAGCAATTTAACCCCGAGCGAGCAGTACTTC. Protein: CASNLTPSEQYF.

Of note for this clonotype: The germline gene is not matched at one end of the junction; a read error may be the cause. This rearrangement joins TRBV10-3 to TRBJ2-7; tentatively, D is TRBD1 (6 bases). This CDR3 is built from 14 residues. Germline lookup yields CDR1 ENHRY and CDR2 SYGVKD. The CDR3 region is CASSYFGQTYEQYF. In nucleotides, the CDR3 is TGTGCCAGCAGTTACTTTGGACAGACCTACGAGCAGTACTTC.

The genes are TRBV19 and TRBJ1-4; no definite D call. The V end lost 8 bases, the J end lost 3 bases, and 19 bases lay between the germline ends. The CDR3 totals 16 residues. Germline CDR1 LNHDA, CDR2 SQIVND (reference sequence). The CDR3 DNA reads TGTGCCAGTGCGCCGGGAGTTCTTAGGGCTAATGAAAAACTGTTTTTT. The encoded protein is CASAPGVLRANEKLFF. The full variable domain, completed using reference TRBV19 and TRBJ1-4, is DGGITQSPKYLFRKEGQNVTLSCEQNLNHDAMYWYRQDPGQGLRLIYYSQIVNDFQKGDIAEGYSVSREKKESFPLTVTSAQKNPTAFYLCASAPGVLRANEKLFFGSGTQLSVL.

This clonotype was found many times. The chain employs TRBV7-8 and TRBJ2-7; tentative D call: TRBD2 (6 bases). The ends were cut back, 3 bases at V and 3 bases at J, with 15 bases in the middle. This CDR3 spans 15 amino acids. From germline, CDR1 is SGHVS and CDR2 FQNEAQ. The CDR3 DNA reads TGTGCCAGCAGCTTTCTTTCAGGGACTTTCTACGAGCAGTACTTC. Translating gives CASSFLSGTFYEQYF.

This clonotype was recorded at least ten times. CDR3 bases: TGTGCCAGCAGCTTATCAATCCCGAATTATCAGCCCCAGCATTTT. Translating gives CASSLSIPNYQPQHF. This chain uses TRBV7-8 with TRBJ1-5; D remains ambiguous. The CDR3 has 15 residues. With 2 bases removed from V and 5 bases from J, the gap between germline ends came to 13 bases. From germline, CDR1 is SGHVS and CDR2 FQNEAQ.

The gene calls are TRBV9 and TRBJ2-7; TRBD2 aligns across 7 bases. The J segment lost 5 bases and the V segment lost 3 bases, leaving 2 bases of the junction unmatched. This CDR3 region has 12 residues. Germline assignment: CDR1 SGDLS and CDR2 YYNGEE. The CDR3 is CASSDSGDEQYF. As DNA, the CDR3 is TGTGCCAGCAGCGACAGCGGGGACGAGCAGTACTTC. The complete variable domain, with remaining parts taken from reference TRBV9 and TRBJ2-7, reads DSGVTQTPKHLITATGQRVTLRCSPRSGDLSVYWYQQSLDQGLQFLIQYYNGEERAKGNILERFSAQQFPDLHSELNLSSLELGDSALYFCASSDSGDEQYFGPGTRLTVT.

This clonotype was counted between two and nine times. The chain couples TRBV14 to TRBJ2-7; 7 nucleotides agree with TRBD1. The V and J ends lost 8 bases and 4 bases, in that order; junction bases with no gene match: 14. This CDR3 is 15 amino acids long. Germline CDR1 reads SGHDN; CDR2 reads FVKESK. The CDR3 loop reads CASAVPGQSIYEQYF. DNA for the CDR3: TGTGCCAGCGCCGTTCCGGGACAGTCTATTTACGAGCAGTACTTC.

This chain links TRBV12-3 or TRBV12-4 with TRBJ1-1, with D maybe TRBD1 (6 bases). Trimming removed 5 bases at V and 7 bases at J, with 17 bases between. CDR3 length: 14 amino acids. This chain's CDR3 is CASSRPTEGVEAFF. CDR3 nucleotide sequence: TGTGCCAGCAGTCGTCCCACAGAGGGGGTTGAAGCTTTCTTT.

This clonotype appeared many times. The CDR3 region has the DNA TGCAGTGCTAGAGATCGACAGGTCGACTCTGGGGCCAACGTCCTGACTTTC. Its translation: CSARDRQVDSGANVLTF. The chain combines TRBV20-1 with TRBJ2-6; D may be TRBD1 (6 bases). Per germline, CDR1 DFQATT and CDR2 SNEGSKA (reference sequence). The CDR3 runs to 17 residues. Trimming pared 0 bases from V and 0 bases from J, leaving 12 bases between.